This entry is about one T cell receptor (beta chain). Its cognate antigen is unknown. Investigators reverse transcribed all isolated RNA, so they sequenced expressed TCRB transcripts. This table comes from immunoSEQ multiplex PCR, and its TCRdb copy is limited to in-frame clones, with some not included. The sample consists of about 710,000 clones, around 15% of them appearing once. A sort by CD45RO/CCR7/CD25/CD127/CD95/CD27 yielded CD4+ naive, central memory, regulatory and stem cell-like memory cells. This entry belongs to a study of beta chain features in type 1 diabetes. Study details: Age, gender and cell yields were alike across patients and healthy donors.

The study's findings and limits: Shorter TCRB CDR3s, moderately but significantly so, marked every one of the four CD4+ subsets in Type 1 diabetes patients.

Sequencing was done on a sample of naive CD4+ T cells from blood. This TCR derives from a man younger than 35 with type 1 diabetes.

The CDR3 sequence: CASSVESGLAGDNEQFF. CDR3 coding DNA: TGTGCCAGCAGCGTAGAATCGGGACTAGCGGGAGACAATGAGCAGTTCTTC. The chain has TRBV9 and TRBJ2-1; the match to TRBD2 covers 14 bases. With V trimmed by 0 bases and J by 5 bases, 4 bases remained unmatched. Germline V gene data show CDR1 as SGDLS and CDR2 as YYNGEE. The CDR3 runs 17 residues. Looking up the rest from reference TRBV9 and TRBJ2-1 gives the full variable domain: DSGVTQTPKHLITATGQRVTLRCSPRSGDLSVYWYQQSLDQGLQFLIQYYNGEERAKGNILERFSAQQFPDLHSELNLSSLELGDSALYFCASSVESGLAGDNEQFFGPGTRLTVL.